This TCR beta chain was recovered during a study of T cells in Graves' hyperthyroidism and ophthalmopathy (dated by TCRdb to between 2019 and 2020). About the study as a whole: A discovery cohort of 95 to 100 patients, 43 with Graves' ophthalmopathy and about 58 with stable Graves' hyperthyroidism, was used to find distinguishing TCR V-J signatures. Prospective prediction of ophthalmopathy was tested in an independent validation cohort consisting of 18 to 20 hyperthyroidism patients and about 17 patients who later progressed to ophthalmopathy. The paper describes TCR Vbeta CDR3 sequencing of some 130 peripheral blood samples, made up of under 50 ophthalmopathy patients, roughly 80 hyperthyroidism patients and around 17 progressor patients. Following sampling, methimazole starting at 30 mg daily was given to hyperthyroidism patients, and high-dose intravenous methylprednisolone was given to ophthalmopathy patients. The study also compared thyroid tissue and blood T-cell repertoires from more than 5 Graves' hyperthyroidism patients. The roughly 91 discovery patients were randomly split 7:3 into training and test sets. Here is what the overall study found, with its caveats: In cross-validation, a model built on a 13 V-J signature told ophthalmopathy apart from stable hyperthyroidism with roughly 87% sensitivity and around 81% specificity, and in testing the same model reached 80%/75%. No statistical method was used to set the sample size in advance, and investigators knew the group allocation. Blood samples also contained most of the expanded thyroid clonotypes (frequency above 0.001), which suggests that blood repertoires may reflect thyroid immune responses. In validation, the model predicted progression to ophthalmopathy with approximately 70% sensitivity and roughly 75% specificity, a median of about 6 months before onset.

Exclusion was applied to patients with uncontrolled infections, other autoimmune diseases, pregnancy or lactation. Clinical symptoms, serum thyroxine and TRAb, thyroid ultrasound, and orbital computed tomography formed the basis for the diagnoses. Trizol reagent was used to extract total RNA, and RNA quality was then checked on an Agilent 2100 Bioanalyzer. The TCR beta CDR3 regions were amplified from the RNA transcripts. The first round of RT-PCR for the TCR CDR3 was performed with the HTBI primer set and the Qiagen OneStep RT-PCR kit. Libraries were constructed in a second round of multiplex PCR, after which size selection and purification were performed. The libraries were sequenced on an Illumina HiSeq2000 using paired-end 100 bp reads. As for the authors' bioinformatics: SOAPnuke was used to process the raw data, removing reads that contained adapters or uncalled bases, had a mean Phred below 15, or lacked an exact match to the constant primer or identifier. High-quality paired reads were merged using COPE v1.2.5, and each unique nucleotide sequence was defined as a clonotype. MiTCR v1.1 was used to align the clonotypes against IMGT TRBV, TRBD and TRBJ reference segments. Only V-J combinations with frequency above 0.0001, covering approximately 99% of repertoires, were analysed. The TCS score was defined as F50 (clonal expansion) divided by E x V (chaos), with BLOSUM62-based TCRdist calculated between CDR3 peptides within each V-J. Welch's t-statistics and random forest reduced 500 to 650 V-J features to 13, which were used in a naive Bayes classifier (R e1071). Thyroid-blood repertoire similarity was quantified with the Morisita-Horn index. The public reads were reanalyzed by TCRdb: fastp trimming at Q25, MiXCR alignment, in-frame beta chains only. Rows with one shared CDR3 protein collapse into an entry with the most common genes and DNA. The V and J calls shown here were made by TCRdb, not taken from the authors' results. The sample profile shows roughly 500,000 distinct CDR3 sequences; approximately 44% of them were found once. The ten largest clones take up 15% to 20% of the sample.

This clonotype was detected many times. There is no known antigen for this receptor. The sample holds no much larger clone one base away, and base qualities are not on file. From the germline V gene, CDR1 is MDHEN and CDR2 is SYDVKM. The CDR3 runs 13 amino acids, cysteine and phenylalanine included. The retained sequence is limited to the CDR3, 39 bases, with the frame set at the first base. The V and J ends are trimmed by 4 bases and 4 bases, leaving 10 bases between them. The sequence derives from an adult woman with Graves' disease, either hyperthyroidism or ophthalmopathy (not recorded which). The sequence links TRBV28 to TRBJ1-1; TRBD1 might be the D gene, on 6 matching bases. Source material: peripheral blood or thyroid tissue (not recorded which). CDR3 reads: CASSSTGFTEAFF. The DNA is TGTGCCAGCAGTTCGACAGGTTTCACTGAAGCTTTCTTT. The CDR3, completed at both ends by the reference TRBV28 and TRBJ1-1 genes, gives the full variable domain DVKVTQSSRYLVKRTGEKVFLECVQDMDHENMFWYRQDPGLGLRLIYFSYDVKMKEKGDIPEGYSVSREKKERFSLILESASTNQTSMYLCASSSTGFTEAFFGQGTRLTVV.